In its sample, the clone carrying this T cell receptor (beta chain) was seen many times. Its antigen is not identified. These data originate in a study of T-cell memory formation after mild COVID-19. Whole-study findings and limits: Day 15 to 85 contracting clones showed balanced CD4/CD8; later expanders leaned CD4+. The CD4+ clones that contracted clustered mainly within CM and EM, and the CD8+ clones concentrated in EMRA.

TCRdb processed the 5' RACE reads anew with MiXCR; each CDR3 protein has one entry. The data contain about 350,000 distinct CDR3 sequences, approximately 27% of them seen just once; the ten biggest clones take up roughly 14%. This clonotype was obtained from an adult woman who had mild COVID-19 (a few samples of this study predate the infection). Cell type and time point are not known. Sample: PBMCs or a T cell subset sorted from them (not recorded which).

CDR3: CASSFRGGLDIQYF. The CDR3 nucleotides are TGTGCCAGCAGTTTTAGGGGGGGCCTGGACATTCAGTACTTC. The chain joins TRBV12-3 or TRBV12-4 to TRBJ2-4; D is possibly TRBD2 (7 bases). Between the trimmed V and J ends, which lost 3 bases and 8 bases, there was a span of 14 bases. This CDR3 contains 14 residues.